The 27 T cell receptor beta chains listed next were all sequenced from one sample in a study of shared clonotypes between healthy human individuals. Here immunoSEQ multiplex PCR was the method, and the copy in TCRdb shows in-frame clones only, minus some. This sample yields some 1,100,000 clones, of which about four fifths are seen a single time; approximately 0.5% belongs to the top ten. Sequenced: memory CD4+ T cells from PBMCs. Subset defined: CD45RA-negative fraction. The receptors derive from a man between 18 and 29 years old in good health. Some clones in this sample may be carry-over from other donors' samples.

The chain employs TRBV5-4 and TRBJ2-7, with 7 bases identical to TRBD1. The length of the CDR3 is 15 residues. Germline V gene data show CDR1 as SGHNT and CDR2 as YYREEE (reference sequence). The V and J ends lost 3 bases and 6 bases, in that order; junction bases with no gene match: 12. CDR3 in DNA: TGTGCCAGCAGCTGGACAGGACGTACTATAGGCGAGCAGTACTTC. Amino acid sequence: CASSWTGRTIGEQYF. Full variable domain (outside the CDR3, taken from reference TRBV5-4 and TRBJ2-7): ETGVTQSPTHLIKTRGQQVTLRCSSQSGHNTVSWYQQALGQGPQFIFQYYREEENGRGNFPPRFSGLQFPNYSSELNVNALELDDSALYLCASSWTGRTIGEQYFGPGTRLTVT.

This chain links TRBV2 with TRBJ1-1; tentatively, D is TRBD1 (5 bases). V lost 5 bases, J lost 5 bases, and 9 bases lay in between. The germline gives CDR1 SNHLY, CDR2 FYNNEI. The CDR3 is 12 residues long. CDR3 loop: CASSPTATEAFF. The CDR3 coding sequence is TGTGCCAGCAGTCCGACAGCTACTGAAGCTTTCTTT.

The chain joins TRBV28 to TRBJ2-7, with a tentative D call TRBD2 (6 bases). V gave up 5 bases and J gave up 7 bases, with 15 bases separating them. Per the germline V gene, CDR1 is MDHEN and CDR2 is SYDVKM. The CDR3 is 13 amino acids. The CDR3: CASSAPGTREQYF. The CDR3 bases are TGTGCCAGCAGTGCCCCCGGGACTCGGGAGCAGTACTTC.

The chain combines TRBV9 with TRBJ1-2; TRBD1 matches at 7 bases. Germline V lookup: CDR1 SGDLS, CDR2 YYNGEE. The CDR3 is 13 residues long. J was trimmed by 7 bases and V by 4 bases; bases with no gene match: 7. The CDR3 DNA reads as TGTGCCAGCAGCCCAGGGGCAGGGGGTGGCTACACCTTC. This encodes CASSPGAGGGYTF.

This rearrangement joins TRBV9 to TRBJ1-3; weak D call: TRBD1 (5 bases). CDR1 and CDR2 (germline): SGDLS, YYNGEE. The CDR3 has 13 amino acids. V lost 6 bases to trimming and J lost 4 bases, with 11 bases between them. Here the CDR3 DNA reads TGTGCCAGCACAGGGTATGCAGGAAACACCATATATTTT. Translated, it gives CASTGYAGNTIYF.

V usage is TRBV7-2 and J usage is TRBJ2-3; TRBD2 matches at 8 bases. The ends lost 2 bases at V and 4 bases at J; junction bases unmatched: 5. CDR1 is SGHTA and CDR2 is FQGNSA in the germline V gene. The length of the CDR3 is 15 residues. The CDR3 DNA reads TGTGCCAGCAGCTTAACCGGGAGGGCTCCAGATACGCAGTATTTT. Amino acid sequence: CASSLTGRAPDTQYF. Looking up the rest from reference TRBV7-2 and TRBJ2-3 gives the full variable domain: GAGVSQSPSNKVTEKGKDVELRCDPISGHTALYWYRQSLGQGLEFLIYFQGNSAPDKSGLPSDRFSAERTGGSVSTLTIQRTQQEDSAVYLCASSLTGRAPDTQYFGPGTRLTVL.

V and J are TRBV7-2 and TRBJ1-5, with a tentative D call TRBD1 (6 bases). Germline-derived CDR1 and CDR2 are SGHTA and FQGNSA. V dropped 5 bases and J dropped 1 base, with 18 bases sitting between them. CDR3 size: 17 residues. CDR3 protein: CASSGGAGPHSNQPQHF. The CDR3, as DNA: TGTGCCAGCAGCGGGGGGGCCGGGCCCCACAGCAATCAGCCCCAGCATTTT.

This rearrangement joins TRBV10-3 to TRBJ2-7; D may be TRBD2 (5 bases). CDR1 and CDR2 (germline): ENHRY, SYGVKD. This CDR3 has 13 residues. Trimming took off 8 bases at V and 3 bases at J, with 14 bases between the two ends. In nucleotides, the CDR3 is TGTGCCATCCAGTCGGAGCGGCACTACGAGCAGTACTTC. Encoded protein: CAIQSERHYEQYF.

The genes are TRBV28 and TRBJ2-1, with 8 bases fitting TRBD2. This CDR3 is 16 amino acids long. Germline values: CDR1 MDHEN, CDR2 SYDVKM. V was pared by 6 bases and J by 1 base, with 8 bases of the junction left unmatched. CDR3: CASSPLAGRSYNEQFF. As DNA, the CDR3 is TGTGCCAGCAGCCCCCTAGCGGGCCGTTCCTACAATGAGCAGTTCTTC.

This sequence joins TRBV4-3 and TRBJ2-3; D possibly corresponds to TRBD1 (5 bases). In germline, CDR1 is LGHNA, CDR2 YSLEER. V was clipped by 0 bases and J by 0 bases, with 7 bases between them. The CDR3 extends over 15 amino acids. The CDR3 DNA follows: TGCGCCAGCAGCCAAGATCCAGGGAGCACAGATACGCAGTATTTT. Its translation is CASSQDPGSTDTQYF.

The rearrangement links TRBV4-1 to TRBJ2-5; no reliable D call. Germline V CDR1 and CDR2: MGHRA, YSYEKL. The CDR3 consists of 11 residues. Between the trimmed V and J ends, which lost 6 bases and 8 bases, there was a span of 10 bases. CDR3 sequence: CASSNPDTQYF. In DNA, the CDR3 is TGCGCCAGCAGTAACCCGGATACCCAGTACTTC.

The chain links TRBV6-6 to TRBJ1-5; D is perhaps TRBD1 (6 bases). CDR1 MNHNY and CDR2 SVGAGI come from the germline V gene (reference sequence). The CDR3 is 16 residues long. V shed 2 bases and J shed 1 base, with 12 bases lying between them. This CDR3 is CASSYPVGGSNQPQHF. The DNA for the CDR3 is TGTGCCAGCAGTTACCCCGTTGGGGGCAGCAATCAGCCCCAGCATTTT.

The genes are TRBV7-8 and TRBJ2-7; D remains unclear. The CDR3 is 14 residues long. Trimming took off 3 bases at V and 1 base at J, with 10 bases between the two ends. Germline assignment: CDR1 SGHVS and CDR2 FQNEAQ. In DNA form, the CDR3 reads TGTGCCAGCAGCTTCCGATCTCTTTCCTACGAGCAGTACTTC. As protein: CASSFRSLSYEQYF. The complete variable domain, with remaining parts taken from reference TRBV7-8 and TRBJ2-7, reads GAGVSQSPRYKVAKRGQDVALRCDPISGHVSLFWYQQALGQGPEFLTYFQNEAQLDKSGLPSDRFFAERPEGSVSTLKIQRTQQEDSAVYLCASSFRSLSYEQYFGPGTRLTVT.

About this clone: Within the sample, other DNA sequences also encode this same CDR3. This chain uses TRBV2 with TRBJ1-1; D is ambiguous. The CDR3 is 13 amino acids. V shed 0 bases and J shed 2 bases, with 4 bases lying between them. Germline V lookup: CDR1 SNHLY, CDR2 FYNNEI. CDR3 residues: CASSEALNTEAFF. The CDR3 DNA follows: TGTGCCAGCAGTGAAGCTCTAAACACTGAAGCTTTCTTT.

To note about this clone: Other DNA sequences from this sample encode an identical CDR3 as well. This rearrangement joins TRBV30 to TRBJ2-5; TRBD1 might be the D (6 bases). This CDR3 is 12 amino acids long. Per germline, CDR1 GTSNPN and CDR2 SVGIG (reference sequence). V was pared by 0 bases and J by 5 bases, with 7 bases between. CDR3 protein: CAWSVRGETQYF. The CDR3 DNA reads TGTGCCTGGAGTGTAAGGGGGGAGACCCAGTACTTC. Combining the CDR3 with reference TRBV30 and TRBJ2-5 gives the whole variable domain SQTIHQWPATLVQPVGSPLSLECTVEGTSNPNLYWYRQAAGRGLQLLFYSVGIGQISSEVPQNLSASRPQDRQFILSSKKLLLSDSGFYLCAWSVRGETQYFGPGTRLLVL.

This clone was found once. The chain joins TRBV10-3 to TRBJ2-3; D is perhaps TRBD1 (6 bases). The CDR3 is 12 amino acids. Trimming removed 5 bases from V and 5 bases from J, with 8 bases in between. Looked up from germline, CDR1 is ENHRY and CDR2 is SYGVKD. CDR3 DNA: TGTGCCATCAGTCAGGGGATAGATACGCAGTATTTT. It is translated as CAISQGIDTQYF.

The chain is built from TRBV15 and TRBJ2-3, with 9 bases identical to TRBD2. This CDR3 contains 16 residues. Unmatched junction bases numbered 4, after V lost 3 bases and J lost 0 bases. Germline loops: CDR1 LNHNV, CDR2 YYDKDF (reference sequence). The DNA for the CDR3 is TGTGCCACCAGCAGCCTAGCGGGAAGGAGCACAGATACGCAGTATTTT. Protein sequence: CATSSLAGRSTDTQYF.

A few counts support this clone. The genes are TRBV30 and TRBJ2-3; possible D gene TRBD2, 5 bases. Looked up from germline, CDR1 is GTSNPN and CDR2 is SVGIG (reference sequence). V was trimmed by 1 base and J by 8 bases, leaving 10 bases between them. The CDR3 totals 12 residues. The CDR3 DNA sequence: TGTGCCTGGAGTGCAAGCGCGGGTACGCAGTATTTT. Residues: CAWSASAGTQYF. The full variable domain, with the rest looked up from reference TRBV30 and TRBJ2-3, is SQTIHQWPATLVQPVGSPLSLECTVEGTSNPNLYWYRQAAGRGLQLLFYSVGIGQISSEVPQNLSASRPQDRQFILSSKKLLLSDSGFYLCAWSASAGTQYFGPGTRLTVL.

A few counts support this clone. This chain connects TRBV4-1 to TRBJ2-7, with TRBD2 identical over 7 bases. CDR1 and CDR2 (germline): MGHRA, YSYEKL. CDR3 length equals 14 residues. The ends lost 1 base at V and 4 bases at J; junction bases unmatched: 4. CDR3 bases: TGCGCCAGCAGCCAAGGGCCCGGGGGGTACGAGCAGTACTTC. It encodes CASSQGPGGYEQYF.

The chain uses TRBV6-1 and TRBJ1-2, with D perhaps matching TRBD1 (5 bases). CDR1 is MNHNS and CDR2 is SASEGT in the germline V gene. V lost 6 bases and J 8 bases, leaving 19 bases between the germline ends. CDR3 length: 14 residues. The CDR3 loop reads CASRIDGAGRGYTF. CDR3 sequence (DNA): TGTGCCAGCAGGATTGACGGGGCCGGACGCGGCTACACCTTC.

The chain uses TRBV28 and TRBJ1-2, with D perhaps TRBD1 (6 bases). CDR3 length: 14 amino acids. V lost 3 bases to trimming and J lost 4 bases, with 12 bases between them. Germline V gene data show CDR1 as MDHEN and CDR2 as SYDVKM. The CDR3 protein is CASSFETGFYGYTF. CDR3 nucleotides: TGTGCCAGCAGTTTCGAGACAGGCTTCTATGGCTACACCTTC.

The chain is built from TRBV9 and TRBJ2-1; 8 nucleotides match TRBD2. The CDR3 covers 15 residues. V lost 0 bases to trimming and J lost 8 bases; unmatched junction nucleotides: 7. Germline loops: CDR1 SGDLS, CDR2 YYNGEE. The CDR3: CASSVGQAGEYEQFF. The CDR3 DNA follows: TGTGCCAGCAGCGTAGGTCAAGCGGGAGAGTATGAGCAGTTCTTC.

This clone was counted ten times or more. The chain is built from TRBV27 and TRBJ2-3, with 9 bases aligning to TRBD1. Germline CDR1 is MNHEY and CDR2 is SMNVEV (reference sequence). J lost 1 base, V lost 6 bases, and 20 bases had no gene match. The CDR3 covers 20 residues. The DNA of the CDR3 is TGTGCCAGCAGCTTGGGGACGGGACAGGGTCCGTGGCGTGGCACAGATACGCAGTATTTT. Translating gives CASSLGTGQGPWRGTDTQYF.

This chain connects TRBV7-2 to TRBJ2-7, with D possibly matching TRBD2 (5 bases). Trimming left V 1 base short and J 3 bases short, with 10 bases between. This CDR3 contains 14 residues. From germline, CDR1 is SGHTA and CDR2 FQGNSA. CDR3 in amino acids: CASSLDPGDYEQYF. DNA for the CDR3: TGTGCCAGCAGCTTAGATCCCGGGGACTACGAGCAGTACTTC. Variable domain in full (rest from reference TRBV7-2 and TRBJ2-7): GAGVSQSPSNKVTEKGKDVELRCDPISGHTALYWYRQSLGQGLEFLIYFQGNSAPDKSGLPSDRFSAERTGGSVSTLTIQRTQQEDSAVYLCASSLDPGDYEQYFGPGTRLTVT.

As DNA, the CDR3 is TGTGCCAGCAGTGCTTTCTCCTACGAGCAGTACTTC. Residues: CASSAFSYEQYF. The V call is TRBV28, the J call TRBJ2-7; no definite D call. The V gene lost 5 bases and the J gene lost 0 bases, with 5 bases spanning the gap. Germline CDR1 is MDHEN and CDR2 is SYDVKM. CDR3 length: 12 amino acids.

Only a few counts were recorded for this clone. This rearrangement joins TRBV19 to TRBJ2-2; TRBD2 might be the D (5 bases). This CDR3 is 15 amino acids long. V lost 10 bases and J lost 1, with 16 bases in between. CDR1 LNHDA and CDR2 SQIVND come from the germline V gene (reference sequence). DNA of the CDR3: TGTGCCATCAGAGTCGGCGGGCGGAACACCGGGGAGCTGTTTTTT. This codes for CAIRVGGRNTGELFF. Full variable domain (remainder filled in from reference TRBV19 and TRBJ2-2): DGGITQSPKYLFRKEGQNVTLSCEQNLNHDAMYWYRQDPGQGLRLIYYSQIVNDFQKGDIAEGYSVSREKKESFPLTVTSAQKNPTAFYLCAIRVGGRNTGELFFGEGSRLTVL.

This clone was counted a few times. This chain connects TRBV7-2 to TRBJ2-7; TRBD1 might be the D (6 bases). The CDR3 covers 13 residues. Trimming cost V 6 bases and J 5 bases, with 14 bases left between them. The V gene's germline CDR1 is SGHTA and CDR2 FQGNSA. Here the CDR3 reads CASSYRTENEQYF. CDR3 DNA sequence: TGTGCCAGCAGTTATCGGACAGAGAACGAGCAGTACTTC.